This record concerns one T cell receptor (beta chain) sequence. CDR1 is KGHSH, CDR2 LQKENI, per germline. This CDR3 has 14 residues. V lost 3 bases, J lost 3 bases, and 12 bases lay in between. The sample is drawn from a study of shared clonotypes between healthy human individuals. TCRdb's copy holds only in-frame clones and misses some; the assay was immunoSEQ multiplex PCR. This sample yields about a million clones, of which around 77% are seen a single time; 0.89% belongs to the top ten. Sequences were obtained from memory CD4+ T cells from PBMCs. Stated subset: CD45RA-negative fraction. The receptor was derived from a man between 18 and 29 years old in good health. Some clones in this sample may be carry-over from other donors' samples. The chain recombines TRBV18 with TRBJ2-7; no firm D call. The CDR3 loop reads CASSPTSRSYEQYF. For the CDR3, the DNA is TGTGCCAGCTCACCGACCTCCCGGAGCTACGAGCAGTACTTC.